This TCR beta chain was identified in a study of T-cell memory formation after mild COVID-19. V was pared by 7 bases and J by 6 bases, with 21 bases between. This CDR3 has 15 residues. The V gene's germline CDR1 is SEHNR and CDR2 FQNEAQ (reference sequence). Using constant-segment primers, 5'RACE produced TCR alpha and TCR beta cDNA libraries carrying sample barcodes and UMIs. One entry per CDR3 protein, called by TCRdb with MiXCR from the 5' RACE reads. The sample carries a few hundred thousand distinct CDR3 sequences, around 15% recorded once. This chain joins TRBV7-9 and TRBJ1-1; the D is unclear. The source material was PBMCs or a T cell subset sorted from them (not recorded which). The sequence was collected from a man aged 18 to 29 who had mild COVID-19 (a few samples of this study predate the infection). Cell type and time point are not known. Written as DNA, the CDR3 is TGTGCCAGCAACGACCTAAGCACGAGTCGGTCTGAAGCTTTCTTT. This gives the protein CASNDLSTSRSEAFF.